The clone carrying this T cell receptor (beta chain) was found many times. Its antigen is undetermined. This specimen comes from a study of T-cell memory formation after mild COVID-19. Points from the study as a whole: CD4+ contracting clones were mainly CM and EM; CD8+ ones, EMRA.

The V gene's germline CDR1 is SGHVS and CDR2 FQNEAQ. The CDR3 runs to 14 residues. V dropped 7 bases and J dropped 2; count of bases not matched to a gene: 8. After 5'RACE with constant-segment primers, TCR alpha and TCR beta cDNA libraries carrying sample barcodes and UMIs were obtained. Via MiXCR, TCRdb re-called the 5' RACE reads, giving one row per CDR3 protein. The sample shows 190,000 or so distinct CDR3 sequences, over 20% of them seen only once. V is TRBV7-8 and J is TRBJ2-7, with 7 nucleotides matching TRBD2. This TCR was recovered from an adult woman who had mild COVID-19 (a few samples of this study predate the infection). Cell type and time point are not known. Sequences were obtained from PBMCs or a T cell subset sorted from them (not recorded which). The CDR3 is CASTSGREPYEQYF. The CDR3 DNA follows: TGTGCCAGCACAAGCGGGCGGGAGCCCTACGAGCAGTACTTC.